This TCR beta chain was captured in a study of shared T cell receptors in the human thymus. The germline V gene encodes CDR1 SGDLS and CDR2 YYNGEE. This CDR3 is built from 16 residues. Trimming removed 4 bases from V and 6 bases from J; junction bases left unmatched: 10. Assay: immunoSEQ multiplex PCR; the TCRdb copy retains only in-frame clones and omits some. The data show roughly 660,000 clones, with more than 75% seen just once and 0.008% to 0.011% held by the top ten. The data were also submitted as part of a second study, on human thymus T cells. As reported in that work: Congenital heart defects were the reason for the corrective surgery that the donors, healthy Finnish infants, were having. During corrective heart surgery, resections were taken, and the thymus tissue came from them. Gene usage (both V and J) appeared biased in thymic and blood repertoires. What related research reported was that thymic repertoires overlapped highly among unrelated individuals.

The TCR comes from a boy less than two years old with a congenital heart defect. Sample: thymocytes. The rearrangement joins TRBV9 to TRBJ2-7; 13 bases map to TRBD2. The DNA for the CDR3 is TGTGCCAGCAGCCCCGATGGGACTAGCGGGACAGGCGAGCAGTACTTC. Amino acid sequence: CASSPDGTSGTGEQYF.